A single T cell receptor beta chain is shown here with its context. The record originates from a study of blood T cell repertoires in COVID-19. The V segment lost 0 bases and the J segment 2 bases; nucleotides outside the gene matches: 8. The CDR3 covers 16 residues. Germline V gene data show CDR1 as SGHRS and CDR2 as YFSETQ. TCRdb keeps only in-frame clones here, not all; method: immunoSEQ multiplex PCR. The sample shows about 220,000 clones, around 84% of them seen only once. The genes are TRBV5-1 and TRBJ2-7, with 7 bases fitting TRBD1. The origin of this receptor is a woman in her fifties or sixties who had recovered from COVID-19. Sequencing was carried out using peripheral blood. The CDR3 protein is CASSLGTWQGAYEQYF. CDR3 coding DNA: TGCGCCAGCAGCTTGGGGACGTGGCAGGGGGCCTACGAGCAGTACTTC.